This TCR beta chain comes out of a study of graft-versus-host responses after intestinal transplantation (dated by TCRdb to the early 2020s). General notes on the study: The transplants that recipients received were multivisceral, liver-intestinal, or isolated intestinal. A peak of at least 4% donor T cells among recipient peripheral blood mononuclear cells was the definition used for donor T cell macrochimerism. The cohort enrolled about two dozen intestinal transplant recipients, one of whom was a retransplant, and a few patients without pretransplant specimens were excluded. Instead of going to the commercial service, samples from three later patients were sequenced in-house on an Illumina MiSeq and processed with MiXCR. To identify alloreactive clones, pre-transplant mixed lymphocyte reaction products were sequenced and then compared with unstimulated pre-transplant donor and recipient T cells. All recipients received anti-thymocyte globulin induction followed by maintenance tacrolimus and steroids for approximately 3 years. Bulk TCR-beta CDR3 sequencing was used to track graft-versus-host and host-versus-graft alloreactive T cell clones in the graft, circulation and bone marrow after intestinal transplantation.

What the work shows at the level of the full study, not this receptor alone: The conclusions were limited by the relatively low number and heterogeneity of the intestinal transplant patients. Early after transplant, peak levels of circulating GvH clones were found to be associated with declines in HvG clones. GvH clones were detected in recipient bone marrow, and some appeared earlier in ileal mucosa or blood, consistent with an intestinal mucosal origin. Patients with donor T cell macrochimerism had high GvH to HvG T cell clonal ratios in their allografts.

This clone was picked up one time. The antigen it recognizes is unknown. Base qualities are not at hand, and no much larger clone is one base apart. Based on the germline V gene, the CDR1 and CDR2 sequences are MNHNS and SASEGT. V was cut back by 1 base and J by 1 base, leaving a gap of 7 bases between them. From the cysteine through the phenylalanine, the CDR3 covers 14 amino acids. Only the CDR3 portion is preserved as DNA: 42 bases, with reading frame beginning at the first base. Blood samples were collected up to 4 times in the first month after transplant and then at least monthly when available. The library was made by the immunoSEQ multiplex PCR assay. Adaptive Biotechnologies carried out high-throughput TCR-beta CDR3 sequencing of genomic DNA for most patients. As for the authors' bioinformatics: TCR sequencing data were retrieved from Adaptive's ImmunoSEQ software for 18 patients, whereas a few other patients were processed with MiXCR and VDJtools. CDR3 nucleotide sequences shared between donor and recipient were removed because the origin of such sequences could not be assigned. To be classed as alloreactive, a clone needed at least 2-fold expansion over unstimulated cells and a minimum CFSE-low frequency of 0.002% (template counts) or 0.001% (read counts). A clone was considered mappable if detected in the sequenced pre-transplant spleen, lymph node, or MLR CFSE-low populations of the donor or recipient. Cumulative frequency of alloreactive clones was calculated as a percentage of all sequences weighted by copy number. TCRdb's version of the immuneACCESS table is confined to in-frame rearrangements and falls short of the full clone set. An unresolved V gene accounts for under half of the shortfall where checked; the remainder is of unknown origin. That table supplies the V and J calls and clone size; D and trimming were determined from the DNA. Within this sample are 29,000 or so clones, with about 85% of them counted one time only. The ten largest clones represent around 10% of the sample.

The TCR sequence derives from a human patient who received an intestinal transplant, so some T cells may come from the graft donor. Source: PBMCs, taken about 420 days after intestinal transplantation. The sequence is built from TRBV6-1 and TRBJ1-1; the D region possibly corresponds to TRBD1 (5 bases align). The CDR3 region reads CASSEVTGNTEAFF. Here is the DNA: TGTGCCAGCAGTGAAGTTACAGGGAACACTGAAGCTTTCTTT.